This TCR beta chain was documented in a study of PD-1 blockade in classical Hodgkin lymphoma. Study results and limitations: Why repertoires differed is undefined; disease activity or prior therapy possibly contributed.

Time point denoted: newly diagnosed, previously untreated cHL patient sample. CD4+ T cells were purified from thawed PBMCs by magnetic negative selection. Trimming at V came to 6 bases and at J to 3 bases, leaving 5 bases not matched to a gene. CDR1 MNHEY and CDR2 SVGAGI come from the germline V gene. The CDR3 sequence is 14 residues long. Concerning this clone: Its target is unknown.

Some clones are missing from TCRdb's copy, which holds only in-frame ones; the method was immunoSEQ multiplex PCR. The table shows 29,000 or so clones, with 70% to 90% occurring only once. The chain couples TRBV6-5 to TRBJ2-7; TRBD1 matches 10 bases. This clonotype originated in a human donor with classical Hodgkin lymphoma. Sequencing was carried out using CD4+ T cells from blood. CDR3 protein: CASRKGQGLYEQYF. The CDR3 region has the DNA TGTGCCAGCAGAAAGGGACAGGGGCTCTACGAGCAGTACTTC.